Following are 18 T cell receptor beta chains from one sample sequenced in a study of blood T cell repertoires in COVID-19. TCRdb's copy holds only in-frame clones and misses some; the assay was immunoSEQ multiplex PCR. The sample consists of about 110,000 clones, around 80% of them appearing once. Sequencing was carried out using peripheral blood. The source is a man older than 75 with COVID-19, enrolled during active disease.

V usage is TRBV5-6 and J usage is TRBJ1-4; the D gene is possibly TRBD1 (5 bases). In germline, CDR1 is SGHDT, CDR2 YYEEEE. Trimming pared 1 base from V and 6 bases from J, leaving 13 bases between. The CDR3 is 15 residues long. The CDR3 bases are TGTGCCAGCAGCTTGTATGGGGCGCCTTATGAAAAACTGTTTTTT. Encoded protein: CASSLYGAPYEKLFF. Full variable domain (missing parts from reference TRBV5-6 and TRBJ1-4): DAGVTQSPTHLIKTRGQQVTLRCSPKSGHDTVSWYQQALGQGPQFIFQYYEEEERQRGNFPDRFSGHQFPNYSSELNVNALLLGDSALYLCASSLYGAPYEKLFFGSGTQLSVL.

This clone has a handful of counts. The chain links TRBV5-1 to TRBJ2-2, with 10 bases fitting TRBD2. CDR1 SGHRS and CDR2 YFSETQ come from the germline V gene. V shed 5 bases and J 4 bases; nucleotides not matched to a gene: 8. The CDR3 has 16 residues. CDR3 DNA sequence: TGCGCCAGCAGGTTTACCGGGACTAGCGCCACCGGGGAGCTGTTTTTT. Encoded protein: CASRFTGTSATGELFF.

In its sample, this clone was seen once. The chain combines TRBV7-9 with TRBJ1-2; possibly TRBD1 for D (6 bases). Trimming shortened V by 6 bases and J by 7 bases, and 18 bases separated the two germline ends. The CDR3 has 14 amino acids. The germline gives CDR1 SEHNR, CDR2 FQNEAQ (reference sequence). The CDR3 sequence is CASSYLQGLGGYTF. In DNA, the CDR3 is TGTGCCAGCAGTTACCTACAGGGCCTAGGTGGCTACACCTTC.

This clone was seen a few times. Additional DNA sequences in this sample encode the identical CDR3. The chain is built from TRBV4-1 and TRBJ2-1; 11 nucleotides match TRBD2. The germline V gene has CDR1 MGHRA and CDR2 YSYEKL. Trimming took 3 bases from V and 3 from J; bases not matched to a gene: 7. This CDR3 is built from 17 residues. CDR3 residues: CASSQELAGGHYNEQFF. The DNA for the CDR3 is TGCGCCAGCAGCCAGGAGCTAGCGGGAGGCCACTACAATGAGCAGTTCTTC.

This clone showed up just a few times. The chain links TRBV13 to TRBJ2-3; 8 positions agree with TRBD1. With 2 bases clipped from V and 6 bases from J, the junction kept 4 bases outside the gene matches. Germline V CDR1 and CDR2: PRHDT, FYEKMQ (reference sequence). There are 14 residues in the CDR3. The CDR3 is CASSLTGGLDTQYF. The CDR3 nucleotides read TGTGCCAGCAGCTTAACAGGGGGTTTGGATACGCAGTATTTT. Drawing the rest from reference TRBV13 and TRBJ2-3, the complete variable domain is AAGVIQSPRHLIKEKRETATLKCYPIPRHDTVYWYQQGPGQDPQFLISFYEKMQSDKGSIPDRFSAQQFSDYHSELNMSSLELGDSALYFCASSLTGGLDTQYFGPGTRLTVL.

V is TRBV5-1 and J is TRBJ1-2, with 7 bases matching TRBD1. The CDR3 runs to 12 residues. Trimming took 5 bases from V and 6 from J; bases not matched to a gene: 4. Germline V lookup: CDR1 SGHRS, CDR2 YFSETQ. CDR3 loop: CASSFDRDGYTF. CDR3 DNA sequence: TGCGCCAGCAGTTTCGACAGGGATGGCTACACCTTC.

This CDR3 reads CASSSWGLGPYGYTF. The CDR3 DNA reads as TGTGCCAGCAGCTCCTGGGGGCTGGGCCCCTATGGCTACACCTTC. The chain joins TRBV27 to TRBJ1-2; weak D call: TRBD1 (6 bases). The ends were cut back, 6 bases at V and 4 bases at J, with 18 bases in the middle. From germline, CDR1 is MNHEY and CDR2 SMNVEV (reference sequence). The CDR3 loop spans 15 amino acids.

J is TRBJ1-5 and V is TRBV4-1; D gene unclear. V lost 1 base and J lost 10, with 23 bases in between. In germline, CDR1 is MGHRA, CDR2 YSYEKL. The CDR3 consists of 17 residues. The CDR3 coding sequence is TGCGCCAGCAGCCAAGGGGTTTATACGGGCCTTACGGGACCCCAGCATTTT. Protein sequence: CASSQGVYTGLTGPQHF.

This clone was seen a few times. The chain combines TRBV11-2 with TRBJ2-7; tentatively, D is TRBD1 (6 bases). With 4 bases removed from V and 4 bases from J, the gap between germline ends came to 17 bases. Germline V gene lookup returns CDR1 SGHAT and CDR2 FQNNGV. CDR3 length equals 15 residues. The CDR3 nucleotides are TGTGCCAGCAGCTCCTTCTGGACAGCAAGTTACGAGCAGTACTTC. This sequence encodes CASSSFWTASYEQYF.

The chain carries TRBV2 and TRBJ1-1, with TRBD1 as a possible D gene (6 bases). Trimming took 10 bases from V and 1 from J, leaving 16 bases between them. Looked up from germline, CDR1 is SNHLY and CDR2 is FYNNEI. The CDR3 is made up of 14 amino acids. The CDR3 DNA is TGTGCCACCACCCGAGAACAGGGGAACACTGAAGCTTTCTTT. Translated, it gives CATTREQGNTEAFF.

V is TRBV6-5 and J is TRBJ2-3; D is unresolved. CDR3 length: 13 residues. V dropped 6 bases and J dropped 3 bases, with 10 bases sitting between them. In germline, CDR1 is MNHEY, CDR2 SVGAGI. DNA of the CDR3: TGTGCCAGCAGCCCCTCAGGTACAGATACGCAGTATTTT. Translation gives CASSPSGTDTQYF.

The chain has TRBV7-8 and TRBJ2-7, with 8 nucleotides matching TRBD2. Germline loops: CDR1 SGHVS, CDR2 FQNEAQ. This CDR3 has 14 residues. V lost 5 bases, J lost 3 bases, and 6 bases stayed unmatched. The CDR3 bases are TGTGCCAGCAGCCCTCCGGGACTAGGCTACGAGCAGTACTTC. Protein product: CASSPPGLGYEQYF. Full variable domain (rest looked up from reference TRBV7-8 and TRBJ2-7): GAGVSQSPRYKVAKRGQDVALRCDPISGHVSLFWYQQALGQGPEFLTYFQNEAQLDKSGLPSDRFFAERPEGSVSTLKIQRTQQEDSAVYLCASSPPGLGYEQYFGPGTRLTVT.

The chain combines TRBV28 with TRBJ1-1, with a tentative D call TRBD1 (5 bases). The germline V gene has CDR1 MDHEN and CDR2 SYDVKM. The CDR3 is made up of 14 amino acids. V was cut by 11 bases and J by 6 bases, with 22 bases left in between. The CDR3 is CAGSLGVGGAEAFF. DNA for the CDR3: TGTGCCGGCTCCCTGGGGGTTGGAGGGGCTGAAGCTTTCTTT.

The chain links TRBV18 to TRBJ2-5, with D maybe TRBD2 (5 bases). Trimming removed 2 bases at V and 5 bases at J, with 12 bases between. This CDR3 is built from 14 residues. Germline values: CDR1 KGHSH, CDR2 LQKENI. This CDR3 reads CASSPSSDSETQYF. Here the CDR3 DNA reads TGTGCCAGCTCACCATCGTCGGACTCCGAGACCCAGTACTTC.

This clone appeared a single time. The rearrangement joins TRBV24-1 to TRBJ1-1; TRBD1 matches 7 bases. In germline, CDR1 is KGHDR, CDR2 SFDVKD. Trimming at V came to 4 bases and at J to 6 bases, leaving 10 bases not matched to a gene. The CDR3 loop spans 15 amino acids. The CDR3 protein is CATSDTRQGASEAFF. CDR3 in DNA: TGTGCCACCAGTGACACCAGACAGGGTGCCTCTGAAGCTTTCTTT.

The table lists this clone with a few counts. The V gene is TRBV5-4, the J gene TRBJ1-1; the D is unclear. Trimming stripped 2 bases from V and 4 bases from J, with 3 bases between. The CDR3 covers 11 residues. The germline gives CDR1 SGHNT, CDR2 YYREEE (reference sequence). The CDR3 loop reads CASSFRTEAFF. The CDR3 region has the DNA TGTGCCAGCAGCTTCCGCACTGAAGCTTTCTTT.

Worth noting for this clone: The junction departs from germline at one end; a sequencing error may be responsible. The genes are TRBV2 and TRBJ1-6, with unresolved D. CDR1 and CDR2 (germline): SNHLY, FYNNEI. The CDR3 extends over 16 amino acids. This CDR3 reads CASREGPSSYNSPLHF. The CDR3 nucleotides are TGTGCCAGCAGAGAAGGCCCTAGCTCCTATAATTCACCCCTCCACTTT.

The chain couples TRBV6-6 to TRBJ2-3, with TRBD2 as a possible D gene (6 bases). The CDR3 has 14 amino acids. In germline, CDR1 is MNHNY, CDR2 SVGAGI (reference sequence). V was shortened by 4 bases and J by 5 bases, with 13 bases between the two germline ends. CDR3 sequence: CASSSPSVEDTQYF. In nucleotides, the CDR3 is TGTGCCAGCAGTTCCCCTAGCGTAGAAGATACGCAGTATTTT.